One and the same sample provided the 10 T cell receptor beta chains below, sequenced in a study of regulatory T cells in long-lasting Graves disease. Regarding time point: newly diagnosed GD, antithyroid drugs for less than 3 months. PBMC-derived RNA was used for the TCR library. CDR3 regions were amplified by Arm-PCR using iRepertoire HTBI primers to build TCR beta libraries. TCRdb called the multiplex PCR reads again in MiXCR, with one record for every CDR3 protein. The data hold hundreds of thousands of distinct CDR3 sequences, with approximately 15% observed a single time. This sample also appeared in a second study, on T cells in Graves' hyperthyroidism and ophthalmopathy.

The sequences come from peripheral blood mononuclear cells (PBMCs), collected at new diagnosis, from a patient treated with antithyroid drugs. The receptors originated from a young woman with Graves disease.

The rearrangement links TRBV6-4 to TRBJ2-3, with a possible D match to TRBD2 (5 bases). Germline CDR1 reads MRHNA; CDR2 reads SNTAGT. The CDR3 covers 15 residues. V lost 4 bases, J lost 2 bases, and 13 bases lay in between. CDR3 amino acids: CASSASERPTDTQYF. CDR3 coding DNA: TGTGCCAGCAGTGCCTCGGAGCGGCCCACAGATACGCAGTATTTT.

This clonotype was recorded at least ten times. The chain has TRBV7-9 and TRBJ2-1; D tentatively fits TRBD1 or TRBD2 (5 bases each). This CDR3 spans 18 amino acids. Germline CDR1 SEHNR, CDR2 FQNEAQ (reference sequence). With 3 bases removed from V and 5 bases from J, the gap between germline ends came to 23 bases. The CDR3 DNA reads TGTGCCAGCAGCTTTGCCCTCACCCGGGACCGTCGTAACAATGAGCAGTTCTTC. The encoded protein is CASSFALTRDRRNNEQFF. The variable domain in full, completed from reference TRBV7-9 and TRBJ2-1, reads DTGVSQNPRHKITKRGQNVTFRCDPISEHNRLYWYRQTLGQGPEFLTYFQNEAQLEKSRLLSDRFSAERPKGSFSTLEIQRTEQGDSAMYLCASSFALTRDRRNNEQFFGPGTRLTVL.

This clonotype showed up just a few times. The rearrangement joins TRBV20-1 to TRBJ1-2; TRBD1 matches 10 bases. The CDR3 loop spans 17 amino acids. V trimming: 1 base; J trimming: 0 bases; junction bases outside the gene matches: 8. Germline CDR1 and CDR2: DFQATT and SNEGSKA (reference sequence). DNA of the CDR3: TGCAGTGCTAGAGTATTGGGACAGGGGCAAGCTAACTATGGCTACACCTTC. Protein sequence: CSARVLGQGQANYGYTF.

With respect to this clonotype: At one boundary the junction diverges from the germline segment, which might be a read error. DNA for the CDR3: TGCAGCGTTGCCCCCGGGCTGAATCAGCCCCAGCGTTTT. It codes for CSVAPGLNQPQRF. The chain has TRBV29-1 and TRBJ1-5; D not resolved. Germline V gene lookup returns CDR1 SQVTM and CDR2 ANQGSEA. The CDR3 runs to 13 residues.

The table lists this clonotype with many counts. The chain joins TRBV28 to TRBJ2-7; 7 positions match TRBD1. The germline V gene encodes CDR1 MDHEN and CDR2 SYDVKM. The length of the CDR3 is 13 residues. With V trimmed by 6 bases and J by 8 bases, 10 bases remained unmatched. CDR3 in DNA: TGTGCCAGCAGGCCTGGGGGACAGAGCCAGCAGTACTTC. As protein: CASRPGGQSQQYF. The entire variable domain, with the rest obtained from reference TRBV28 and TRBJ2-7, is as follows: DVKVTQSSRYLVKRTGEKVFLECVQDMDHENMFWYRQDPGLGLRLIYFSYDVKMKEKGDIPEGYSVSREKKERFSLILESASTNQTSMYLCASRPGGQSQQYFGPGTRLTVT.

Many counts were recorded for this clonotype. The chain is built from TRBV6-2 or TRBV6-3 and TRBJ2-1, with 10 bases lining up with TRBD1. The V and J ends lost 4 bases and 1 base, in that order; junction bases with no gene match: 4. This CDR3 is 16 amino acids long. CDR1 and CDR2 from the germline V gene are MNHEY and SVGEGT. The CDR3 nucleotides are TGTGCCAGCAGTTCTAGGACAGGGGGGTCCTACAATGAGCAGTTCTTC. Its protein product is CASSSRTGGSYNEQFF.

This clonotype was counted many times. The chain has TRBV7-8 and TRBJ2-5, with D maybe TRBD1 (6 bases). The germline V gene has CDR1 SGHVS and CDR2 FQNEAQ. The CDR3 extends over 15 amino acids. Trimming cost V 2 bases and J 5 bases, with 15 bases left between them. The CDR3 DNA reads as TGTGCCAGCAGCTTATTCCTGGGGGCAGGGGAGACCCAGTACTTC. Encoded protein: CASSLFLGAGETQYF.

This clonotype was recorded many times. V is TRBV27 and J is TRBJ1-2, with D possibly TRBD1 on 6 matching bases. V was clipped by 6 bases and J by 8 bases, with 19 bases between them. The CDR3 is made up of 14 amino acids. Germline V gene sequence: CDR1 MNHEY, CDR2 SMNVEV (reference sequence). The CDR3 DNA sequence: TGTGCCAGCAGCGGATCGGGGGGCGAAAGCGGCTACACCTTC. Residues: CASSGSGGESGYTF.

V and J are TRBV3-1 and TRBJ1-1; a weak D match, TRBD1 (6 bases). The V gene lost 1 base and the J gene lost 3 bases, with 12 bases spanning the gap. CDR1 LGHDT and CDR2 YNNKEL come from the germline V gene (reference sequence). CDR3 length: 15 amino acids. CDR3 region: CASSQVGRGDTEAFF. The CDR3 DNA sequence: TGTGCCAGCAGCCAAGTTGGAAGGGGGGACACTGAAGCTTTCTTT.

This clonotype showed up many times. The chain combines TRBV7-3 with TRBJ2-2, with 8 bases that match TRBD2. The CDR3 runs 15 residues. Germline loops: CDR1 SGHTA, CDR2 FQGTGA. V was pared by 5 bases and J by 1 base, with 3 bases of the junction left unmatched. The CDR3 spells CASSVSGGNTGELFF. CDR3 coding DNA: TGTGCCAGCAGCGTAAGCGGGGGGAACACCGGGGAGCTGTTTTTT.